This entry concerns a single TCR beta chain. Its target is unknown. This sample is part of a study of shared clonotypes between healthy human individuals. Whole-study context: CD4 naive cells filled three plates per donor, CD4 memory three, CD8 naive two and CD8 memory one. General study results and limits: Against clonotypes common to all four donors, non-shared ones had lower generation probabilities.

The CDR3 sequence is 17 residues long. The V and J ends lost 4 bases and 1 base, in that order; junction bases with no gene match: 7. Germline V CDR1 and CDR2: SGHTA, FQGNSA. The repertoire was sequenced with immunoSEQ multiplex PCR; TCRdb's copy has only in-frame clones and lacks some. Among over a million clones listed, roughly 75% were seen once. The donors, healthy adults who were HIV-negative, had experienced no recent acute infections or vaccinations. The sequence came from a man aged 18 to 29 in good health. The chain links TRBV7-2 to TRBJ2-6; 7 positions agree with TRBD1. Sequenced input: memory CD4+ T cells sorted from blood. Described subset: CD45RA-negative fraction. The CDR3 DNA sequence: TGTGCCAGCAGCTCGTGGGGACAGACTTCTGGGGCCAACGTCCTGACTTTC. It encodes CASSSWGQTSGANVLTF.